This TCR beta chain was recorded in a study of T cells in tumors after PD-1 blockade. Study details: No patient had prior checkpoint blockade, systemic immunosuppression, or radiotherapy within 4 weeks. Blood samples averaged roughly 120,000 templates (range roughly 24,000-280,000) and 36,536 unique clonotypes.

Trimming left V 3 bases short and J 1 base short, with 10 bases between. The germline CDR1 and CDR2 sequences are MGHRA and YSYEKL. This CDR3 has 14 residues. Measured with immunoSEQ multiplex PCR; TCRdb has only the in-frame clones, and not every one. Of approximately 20,000 clones in the sample, more than 65% were seen once. Tumor or blood genomic DNA was sequenced, with inputs of about 600 ng to 6,500 ng. V is TRBV4-1 and J is TRBJ2-7, with D uncertain. This sample comprised PBMCs, obtained after anti-PD-1 therapy. The receptor comes from a human donor with advanced basal cell or squamous cell carcinoma (not recorded which). For the CDR3, the DNA is TGCGCCAGCAGCCAGCAGGATTCGTCCTACGAGCAGTACTTC. This sequence encodes CASSQQDSSYEQYF.